This TCR beta chain came from a study of regulatory T cells in long-lasting Graves disease. The authors built TCR beta libraries using iRepertoire HTBI primers and Arm-PCR of CDR3 regions. TCRdb itself ran the multiplex PCR reads through MiXCR, one entry per CDR3 protein. Among approximately 490,000 distinct CDR3 sequences listed, under 20% were seen once. Time point: newly diagnosed GD, antithyroid drugs for less than 3 months. PBMCs were the source of the RNA used for TCR sequencing. Trimming cost V 1 base and J 2 bases, with 9 bases left between them. CDR3 size: 14 residues. The germline V gene has CDR1 SEHNR and CDR2 FQNEAQ (reference sequence). These sequences were also reported in another study, on T cells in Graves' hyperthyroidism and ophthalmopathy.

The source is a man aged 35-49 years with Graves disease. The sequencing here drew on peripheral blood mononuclear cells (PBMCs), taken at new diagnosis, from a patient treated with antithyroid drugs. The chain carries TRBV7-9 and TRBJ2-7; possibly TRBD1 for D (6 bases). The CDR3 DNA reads TGTGCCAGCAGCTTAGTCCCAGGGGCCTACGAGCAGTACTTC. This encodes CASSLVPGAYEQYF.